The rows below give T cell receptor beta chains drawn from one sample of a study of blood T cell repertoires in COVID-19. Generated by immunoSEQ multiplex PCR, the TCRdb table keeps only in-frame clones and is missing some. The profile covers 84,000 or so clones, with 85% to 95% appearing a single time and approximately 6% taken by the ten largest. The sequenced sample consisted of peripheral blood. The source of these receptors is a woman in her sixties or seventies with active COVID-19. CDR3s include the opening cysteine and the closing phenylalanine or tryptophan. The order of the fields is CDR3 length, V gene, J gene, clone size, D gene, CDR3 protein, CDR3 DNA. D genes are given only for firm matches. Clone sizes are given selectively: once, few, many, or a class where the clone is expanded.

14	TRBV29-1	TRBJ2-3	-	TRBD1	CSVGRTGPTDTQYF	TGCAGCGTTGGTAGGACAGGACCCACAGATACGCAGTATTTT
14	TRBV12-5	TRBJ2-1	-	TRBD2	CASGLRGGNSEQFF	TGTGCTAGTGGTTTGCGGGGGGGAAATAGTGAGCAGTTCTTC
15	TRBV28	TRBJ1-3	few	TRBD1	CASSWTGKDGNTIYF	TGTGCCAGCAGCTGGACAGGGAAGGATGGAAACACCATATATTTT
13	TRBV2	TRBJ1-1	-	-	CATTGNGNTEAFF	TGTGCCACCACAGGGAATGGGAACACTGAAGCTTTCTTT
14	TRBV6-5	TRBJ2-5	once	-	CASSLRRHQETQYF	TGTGCCAGCAGTTTGCGGCGGCACCAAGAGACCCAGTACTTC
15	TRBV5-4	TRBJ2-7	-	TRBD1	CASSPDRVNSYEQYF	TGTGCCAGCAGCCCTGACAGGGTTAACTCCTACGAGCAGTACTTC
15	TRBV6-5	TRBJ1-1	-	TRBD1	CASSKSGQGVFEAFF	TGTGCCAGCAGCAAGTCGGGACAGGGGGTTTTTGAAGCTTTCTTT
12	TRBV6-6	TRBJ1-2	-	-	CASSFTDSGYTF	TGTGCCAGCAGTTTTACTGACAGTGGCTACACCTTC
14	TRBV6-6	TRBJ2-3	-	TRBD2	CASRLSGGEYTQYF	TGTGCCAGCAGACTAAGCGGGGGGGAGTATACGCAGTATTTT
12	TRBV6-1	TRBJ2-7	-	TRBD1	CASSDRGREQYF	TGTGCCAGCAGTGACAGGGGGCGTGAGCAGTACTTC
15	TRBV5-1	TRBJ2-2	-	-	CASTVTGDYTGELFF	TGCGCCAGCACAGTGACGGGGGACTACACCGGGGAGCTGTTTTTT
14	TRBV28	TRBJ1-5	once	TRBD1	CASSLSGGLQPQHF	TGTGCCAGCAGTTTATCAGGGGGCCTTCAGCCCCAGCATTTT
13	TRBV7-8	TRBJ1-2	-	-	CASSKNRDDGYTF	TGTGCCAGCAGCAAGAACAGGGACGATGGCTACACCTTC
13	TRBV7-6	TRBJ1-1	-	-	CASSRAGAGEAFF	TGTGCCAGCAGCCGCGCGGGGGCGGGAGAAGCTTTCTTT
14	TRBV7-2	TRBJ1-2	-	-	CASSLSRSAAGYTF	TGTGCCAGCAGCCTGAGTCGATCCGCCGCGGGCTACACCTTC
15	TRBV2	TRBJ2-2	-	TRBD2	CASRTSGGVAGELFF	TGTGCCAGCCGAACCTCGGGAGGAGTAGCCGGGGAGCTGTTTTTT
16	TRBV7-6	TRBJ1-5	-	-	CASSPQADGGSGPQHF	TGTGCCAGCAGCCCCCAAGCTGACGGCGGCAGTGGGCCCCAGCATTTT
13	TRBV25-1	TRBJ1-1	-	-	CASGYRENTEAFF	TGTGCCAGCGGATACAGGGAAAACACTGAAGCTTTCTTT
14	TRBV5-1	TRBJ2-7	once	TRBD1	CASSLVGQGNEQYF	TGCGCCAGCAGCTTGGTTGGACAGGGAAACGAGCAGTACTTC
16	TRBV7-9	TRBJ2-1	-	TRBD2	CASSPPSGRWGFEQFF	TGTGCCAGCAGCCCTCCTAGCGGGAGGTGGGGATTTGAGCAGTTCTTC
15	TRBV3-1/TRBV3-2	TRBJ2-7	-	TRBD2	CASSQVLGGVDEQYF	TGTGCCAGCAGCCAAGTTTTGGGAGGGGTGGACGAGCAGTACTTC
16	TRBV4-2	TRBJ2-2	-	-	CASSQDGSGVGGELFF	TGTGCCAGCAGCCAAGATGGTTCCGGGGTAGGCGGGGAGCTGTTTTTT
16	TRBV2	TRBJ2-3	-	-	CASVLQGYVKRGTQYF	TGTGCCAGCGTCTTACAGGGTTACGTAAAGAGAGGTACGCAGTATTTT
14	TRBV27	TRBJ1-5	-	-	CASSLIGGNQPQHF	TGTGCCAGCAGTTTAATAGGGGGAAATCAGCCCCAGCATTTT
13	TRBV2	TRBJ1-5	once	TRBD1	CASKGRGPQPQHF	TGTGCCAGCAAGGGCAGGGGGCCGCAGCCCCAGCATTTT
17	TRBV6-2/TRBV6-3	TRBJ1-5	-	-	CASSYLAPRHSNQPQHF	TGTGCCAGCAGTTATCTGGCGCCCAGGCATAGCAATCAGCCCCAGCATTTT
15	TRBV28	TRBJ2-2	once	TRBD2	CASSPSGRNTGELFF	TGTGCCAGCAGCCCTAGCGGGAGGAACACCGGGGAGCTGTTTTTT
15	TRBV7-2	TRBJ1-4	-	-	CASSALSVTNEKLFF	TGTGCCAGCAGCGCCCTGTCAGTAACTAATGAAAAACTGTTTTTT
14	TRBV28	TRBJ1-1	once	TRBD1	CASSLTGGNTEAFF	TGTGCCAGCAGTTTGACAGGGGGTAACACTGAAGCTTTCTTT
14	TRBV12-5	TRBJ2-5	-	-	CASGSGDTQETQYF	TGTGCTAGTGGTAGCGGGGACACACAAGAGACCCAGTACTTC
15	TRBV28	TRBJ1-4	once	-	CASSFSGATNEKLFF	TGTGCCAGCAGTTTTAGTGGAGCAACTAATGAAAAACTGTTTTTT
17	TRBV7-9	TRBJ2-2	-	-	CASSPSRRVGRTGELFF	TGTGCCAGCAGCCCATCCCGCAGGGTAGGAAGGACCGGGGAGCTGTTTTTT
15	TRBV6-5	TRBJ2-6	-	TRBD1	CASSPQGLGANVLTF	TGTGCCAGCAGCCCACAGGGGTTAGGGGCCAACGTCCTGACTTTC
14	TRBV7-2	TRBJ2-3	-	-	CASSLGARTDTQYF	TGTGCCAGCAGCTTGGGGGCTCGCACAGATACGCAGTATTTT
16	TRBV11-3	TRBJ2-5	once	-	CASSLGGTGGVETQYF	TGTGCCAGCAGCTTAGGGGGGACGGGGGGCGTTGAGACCCAGTACTTC
17	TRBV6-2/TRBV6-3	TRBJ2-5	-	-	CASSYSTVGQYQETQYF	TGTGCCAGCAGTTACTCGACGGTGGGGCAGTACCAAGAGACCCAGTACTTC
15	TRBV30	TRBJ2-7	-	TRBD1	CAWSVEDRGSYEQYF	TGTGCCTGGAGTGTAGAGGACAGGGGGTCCTACGAGCAGTACTTC
13	TRBV18	TRBJ1-5	-	-	CASSPDTPGTQHF	TGTGCCAGCTCACCAGACACCCCCGGGACCCAGCATTTT
17	TRBV28	TRBJ1-6	-	TRBD1	CASSKGQGGLGNSPLHF	TGTGCCAGCAGTAAGGGACAGGGAGGCCTCGGTAATTCACCCCTCCACTTT
14	TRBV2	TRBJ1-1	-	-	CASRDWGPSSEAFF	TGTGCCAGCAGGGATTGGGGGCCCAGTTCGGAAGCTTTCTTT
15	TRBV5-1	TRBJ2-3	-	-	CASSLPGPDTDTQYF	TGCGCCAGCAGCCTACCGGGTCCCGACACAGATACGCAGTATTTT
17	TRBV24-1	TRBJ2-1	-	TRBD2	CATSDFQREGSYNEQFF	TGTGCCACCAGTGATTTTCAGCGGGAGGGATCCTACAATGAGCAGTTCTTC
14	TRBV5-6	TRBJ1-1	-	-	CASSEGWGLTEAFF	TGTGCCAGCAGCGAAGGTTGGGGGCTGACTGAAGCTTTCTTT
15	TRBV24-1	TRBJ1-2	-	TRBD1	CATSDGGTGIHGYTF	TGTGCCACCAGTGATGGGGGGACAGGGATACATGGCTACACCTTC
17	TRBV28	TRBJ1-3	-	-	CASSPPDRPLTGNTIYF	TGTGCCAGCAGTCCTCCCGACAGGCCTTTAACCGGAAACACCATATATTTT
15	TRBV5-4	TRBJ2-1	-	TRBD2	CASSLPRLANNEQFF	TGTGCCAGCAGCTTGCCGAGACTAGCGAACAATGAGCAGTTCTTC
15	TRBV5-5	TRBJ2-1	-	TRBD2	CASRGAGGSYNEQFF	TGTGCCAGCAGGGGTGCGGGGGGCTCCTACAATGAGCAGTTCTTC
15	TRBV6-1	TRBJ1-5	-	-	CASSEVPRFIQPQHF	TGTGCCAGCAGTGAAGTTCCGAGATTCATTCAGCCCCAGCATTTT
15	TRBV3-1/TRBV3-2	TRBJ2-7	once	TRBD2	CASSRRLAGAYEQYF	TGTGCCAGCAGCCGTCGACTAGCGGGGGCCTACGAGCAGTACTTC
14	TRBV5-6	TRBJ2-7	-	-	CASSPSRDSYEQYF	TGTGCCAGCAGCCCGAGCCGGGACTCCTACGAGCAGTACTTC
14	TRBV11-3	TRBJ2-5	-	TRBD2	CASSRRTSGETQYF	TGTGCCAGCAGCCGAAGGACTAGCGGTGAGACCCAGTACTTC
13	TRBV7-2	TRBJ1-1	-	-	CASSWTENTEAFF	TGTGCCAGCAGCTGGACAGAAAACACTGAAGCTTTCTTT
16	TRBV28	TRBJ2-1	-	TRBD2	CASTPLEGLAVLEGFF	TGTGCCAGCACCCCATTGGAGGGACTAGCGGTCCTCGAGGGGTTCTTC
15	TRBV2	TRBJ1-5	-	TRBD1	CASSDRGLSNQPQHF	TGTGCCAGCAGTGACAGGGGGCTCAGCAATCAGCCCCAGCATTTT
18	TRBV5-6	TRBJ2-6	-	-	CASINGGSQPSGANVLTF	TGTGCCAGCATCAATGGGGGCAGCCAACCTTCTGGGGCCAACGTCCTGACTTTC
14	TRBV28	TRBJ1-2	-	-	CASSLFAENYGYTF	TGTGCCAGCAGTTTATTCGCGGAGAACTATGGCTACACCTTC
13	TRBV28	TRBJ1-2	-	TRBD1	CASSSGQGVGYTF	TGTGCCAGCAGTTCTGGACAGGGGGTTGGCTACACCTTC
14	TRBV6-5	TRBJ2-7	-	TRBD1	CASRRGQGLGEQYF	TGTGCCAGTAGGAGAGGACAGGGTCTGGGCGAGCAGTACTTC
12	TRBV28	TRBJ2-7	-	TRBD2	CASSWRGGEQYF	TGTGCCAGCAGTTGGCGGGGGGGCGAGCAGTACTTC
14	TRBV28	TRBJ1-1	-	-	CASSLGSGNTEAFF	TGTGCCAGCAGTTTAGGCAGCGGAAACACTGAAGCTTTCTTT